The 10 T cell receptor beta chains below were found in one sample sequenced in a study of Tregs in tolerant kidney transplant recipients. Recipients received nonmyeloablative bone marrow transplants from related graft donors, with transient mixed chimerism. Data came from immunoSEQ multiplex PCR; TCRdb stores just in-frame clones and leaves some out. The table lists thousands of clones. Here the sequenced sample was CD8+ T cells from blood (PBMCs), taken 12 months after the transplant. These receptors were obtained from a human patient who received a combined kidney and bone marrow transplant. Some T cells may trace back to the graft donor.

Of note for this clone: The read halts 3 residues ahead of the CDR3 end, with the missing end drawn from the germline J gene. The J gene is TRBJ1-5, the V gene TRBV30, with 10 nucleotides matching TRBD1. V lost 2 bases, J lost 6 bases, and 7 bases stayed unmatched. The germline gives CDR1 GTSNPN, CDR2 SVGIG (reference sequence). The CDR3 has 15 amino acids. The CDR3 protein is CAWSSTGQGIQPQHF. CDR3 DNA, as far as it was read: TGTGCCTGGAGTAGTACGGGACAGGGGATTCAGCCC.

Details on this clone: Sequencing ends 3 residues short of the CDR3 end; the germline J gene provides the rest. The V and J genes are TRBV7-9 and TRBJ2-1, with D possibly being TRBD2 (5 bases). CDR1 SEHNR and CDR2 FQNEAQ come from the germline V gene (reference sequence). V dropped 3 bases and J dropped 9 bases, with 9 bases sitting between them. CDR3 length: 12 amino acids. Partial CDR3 DNA: TGTGCCAGCAGCTTCTCGAGGGCTGAG. Encoded protein: CASSFSRAE. The entire CDR3 protein reads CASSFSRAEQFF.

As to this clone: Sequencing ends 3 residues short of the CDR3 end; the germline J gene provides the rest. The chain recombines TRBV18 with TRBJ1-2; 10 bases match TRBD1. The CDR3 is 15 amino acids. Germline CDR1 reads KGHSH; CDR2 reads LQKENI. Incomplete CDR3 DNA: TGTGCCAGCTCACCTACAGCCCGGGACAGGGGAGGC. Translation gives CASSPTARDRGG. The CDR3, in full, reads CASSPTARDRGGYTF.

A note on this clone: The read stops 3 residues short of the end of the CDR3; the missing end is completed from the germline J gene. This chain connects TRBV19 to TRBJ2-7; 11 bases are shared with TRBD1. With 3 bases clipped from V and 3 bases from J, the junction kept 4 bases outside the gene matches. Per the germline V gene, CDR1 is LNHDA and CDR2 is SQIVND (reference sequence). This CDR3 has 15 amino acids. Partial CDR3 DNA: TGTGCCAGTAGTATGGGACAGGGGGGCATCTACGAG. Translation: CASSMGQGGIYE. The full CDR3 sequence reads CASSMGQGGIYEQYF.

Here the CDR3 reads CASSLTMPPEQFF. Incomplete CDR3 DNA: TGTGCCAGCAGCTTAACTATGCCACCTGAG. V is TRBV7-9 and J is TRBJ2-1; D is unclear. The CDR3 end falls 3 residues outside the read, so it is completed with the germline J gene. Germline V lookup: CDR1 SEHNR, CDR2 FQNEAQ (reference sequence). The CDR3 length is 13 residues. The V and J ends lost 2 bases and 9 bases respectively, with 11 bases between them.

The part of the CDR3 DNA that was read is TGTGCCTGGAGTGTACTAGATTCAGATACG. Its translation is CAWSVLDSDT. The CDR3 in its entirety is CAWSVLDSDTQYF. The chain couples TRBV30 to TRBJ2-3; D perhaps matches TRBD2 (5 bases). The CDR3 goes on 3 residues after the read ends, and that part is filled in from the germline J gene. There are 13 residues in the CDR3. Deletions cut 0 bases from V and 4 bases from J, with 8 bases between. In germline, CDR1 is GTSNPN, CDR2 SVGIG (reference sequence). Variable domain in full (rest from reference TRBV30 and TRBJ2-3): SQTIHQWPATLVQPVGSPLSLECTVEGTSNPNLYWYRQAAGRGLQLLFYSVGIGQISSEVPQNLSASRPQDRQFILSSKKLLLSDSGFYLCAWSVLDSDTQYFGPGTRLTVL.

In regard to this clone: Read coverage stops 3 residues before the CDR3 terminus; the germline J gene supplies the remainder. The chain uses TRBV20-1 and TRBJ1-5; D possibly corresponds to TRBD1 (6 bases). Trimming pared 0 bases from V and 5 bases from J, leaving 20 bases between. The CDR3 loop spans 17 amino acids. Germline values: CDR1 DFQATT, CDR2 SNEGSKA (reference sequence). The CDR3 loop is CSARDQFYRALDQPQHF. CDR3 DNA, as far as it was read: TGCAGTGCTAGAGATCAGTTCTACAGGGCTTTGGATCAGCCC.

A note on this clone: The read ends 3 residues early relative to the CDR3; the germline J gene fills the gap. This chain links TRBV20-1 with TRBJ2-1; D remains unclear. Looked up from germline, CDR1 is DFQATT and CDR2 is SNEGSKA (reference sequence). The germline V and J ends were trimmed by 6 bases and 0 bases, with 15 bases remaining between them. This CDR3 comprises 15 residues. The sequenced part of the CDR3 DNA is TGCAGTGCCCTAGGCCGGAGCGACTCCTACAATGAG. It specifies CSALGRSDSYNE. The full CDR3 is CSALGRSDSYNEQFF.

For this clone: The read ends 3 residues early relative to the CDR3; the germline J gene fills the gap. The chain links TRBV6-2 or TRBV6-3 to TRBJ2-5; either TRBD1 or TRBD2 may supply D (5 bases each). In germline, CDR1 is MNHEY, CDR2 SVGEGT. This CDR3 contains 13 residues. The V end lost 5 bases, the J end lost 4 bases, and 11 bases lay between the germline ends. The sequenced part of the CDR3 DNA is TGTGCCAGCAGTAGAGGGGTGGGAGAGACC. Translating it yields CASSRGVGET. The whole CDR3 protein is CASSRGVGETQYF.

On this clone itself: The read ends 3 residues before the CDR3 terminus; that terminus is restored from the germline J gene. V gene TRBV30 combines with J gene TRBJ2-5; D not resolved. CDR3 length: 13 residues. Germline V CDR1 and CDR2: GTSNPN, SVGIG (reference sequence). The ends were cut back, 2 bases at V and 1 base at J, with 8 bases in the middle. CDR3 loop: CAWSLSLQETQYF. The covered CDR3 bases are TGTGCCTGGAGTCTCTCCCTCCAAGAGACC.